One sample yielded the 7 T cell receptor beta chains listed below, sequenced in a study of OX40 agonist ivuxolimab in advanced cancers. The table came from immunoSEQ multiplex PCR; TCRdb's copy has only in-frame clones and leaves some out. The table lists 70,000 or so clones, about 83% of them singletons, with nearly 0.8% in the top ten. Specimen: CD4+ or CD8+ T cells sorted from blood, collected in a trial of the OX40 agonist ivuxolimab. The receptors shown here come from an adult with an advanced solid tumor such as melanoma, head and neck, liver or kidney cancer.

The chain uses TRBV7-9 and TRBJ2-1, with D unclear. The CDR3 extends over 13 amino acids. Per the germline V gene, CDR1 is SEHNR and CDR2 is FQNEAQ (reference sequence). V lost 5 bases to trimming and J lost 5 bases, with 10 bases between them. The CDR3 here is CASSPWKHNEQFF. For the CDR3, the DNA is TGTGCCAGCAGCCCGTGGAAGCACAATGAGCAGTTCTTC.

Only a few counts were recorded for this clone. The chain has TRBV5-1 and TRBJ2-1; tentative D call: TRBD2 (6 bases). The V end lost 8 bases, the J end lost 0 bases, and 15 bases lay between the germline ends. The germline gives CDR1 SGHRS, CDR2 YFSETQ. The CDR3 has 15 residues. The CDR3 region has the DNA TGCGCCAGTCAAAGTGCGGGAAACTCCTACAATGAGCAGTTCTTC. Its protein is CASQSAGNSYNEQFF.

This clone was detected a few times. The rearrangement uses TRBV28 and TRBJ1-5; no reliable D call. CDR1 and CDR2 from the germline V gene are MDHEN and SYDVKM. The length of the CDR3 is 14 residues. Trimming pared 8 bases from V and 0 bases from J, leaving 11 bases between. CDR3 sequence: CASLVHSSNQPQHF. CDR3 nucleotides: TGTGCCAGCCTAGTACATTCTAGCAATCAGCCCCAGCATTTT.

The chain employs TRBV29-1 and TRBJ1-2; D remains ambiguous. Trimming removed 4 bases from V and 6 bases from J, with 9 bases in between. Germline lookup yields CDR1 SQVTM and CDR2 ANQGSEA. CDR3 length equals 11 residues. The CDR3 loop is CSVGAWDGYTF. The DNA of the CDR3 is TGCAGCGTTGGGGCCTGGGATGGCTACACCTTC.

V and J are TRBV30 and TRBJ2-3, with D possibly matching TRBD2 (5 bases). Trimming pared 2 bases from V and 6 bases from J, leaving 15 bases between. The CDR3 extends over 14 amino acids. The germline V gene encodes CDR1 GTSNPN and CDR2 SVGIG (reference sequence). The CDR3 is CAWSRRARGDTQYF. The CDR3 region has the DNA TGTGCCTGGAGTCGGCGGGCCCGAGGGGATACGCAGTATTTT.

The chain links TRBV5-6 to TRBJ2-7; 9 bases are shared with TRBD1. Looked up from germline, CDR1 is SGHDT and CDR2 is YYEEEE. The CDR3 extends over 15 amino acids. The ends lost 4 bases at V and 4 bases at J; junction bases unmatched: 9. In DNA form, the CDR3 reads TGTGCCAGCAGCCCCATCGACAGGGGGGAATACGAGCAGTACTTC. Amino acid sequence: CASSPIDRGEYEQYF. Based on the CDR3 plus reference TRBV5-6 and TRBJ2-7, the full variable domain is DAGVTQSPTHLIKTRGQQVTLRCSPKSGHDTVSWYQQALGQGPQFIFQYYEEEERQRGNFPDRFSGHQFPNYSSELNVNALLLGDSALYLCASSPIDRGEYEQYFGPGTRLTVT.

This chain connects TRBV15 to TRBJ2-5, with D uncertain. This CDR3 comprises 13 residues. Trimming stripped 0 bases from V and 2 bases from J, with 4 bases between. Germline V gene sequence: CDR1 LNHNV, CDR2 YYDKDF (reference sequence). The CDR3 here is CATSREGQETQYF. Here the CDR3 DNA reads TGTGCCACCAGCAGAGAGGGGCAAGAGACCCAGTACTTC.